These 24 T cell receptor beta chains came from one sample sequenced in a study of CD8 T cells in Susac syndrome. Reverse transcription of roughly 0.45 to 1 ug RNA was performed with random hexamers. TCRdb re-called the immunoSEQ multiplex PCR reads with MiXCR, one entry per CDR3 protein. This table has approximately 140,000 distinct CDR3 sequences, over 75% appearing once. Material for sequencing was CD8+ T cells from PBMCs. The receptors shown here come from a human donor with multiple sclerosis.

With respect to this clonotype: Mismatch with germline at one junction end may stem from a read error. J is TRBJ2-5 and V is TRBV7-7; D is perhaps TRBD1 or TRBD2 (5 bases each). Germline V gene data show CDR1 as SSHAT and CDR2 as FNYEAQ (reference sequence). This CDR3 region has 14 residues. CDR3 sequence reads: CASSSHGAGETQYF. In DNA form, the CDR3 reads TGTGCTAGCAGTTCCCATGGGGCGGGAGAGACCCAGTACTTC.

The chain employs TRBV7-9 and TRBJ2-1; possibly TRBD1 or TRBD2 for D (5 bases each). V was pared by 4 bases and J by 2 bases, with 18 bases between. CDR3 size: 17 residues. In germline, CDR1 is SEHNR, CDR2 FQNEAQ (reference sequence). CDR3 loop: CASSSPIGGTTYNEQFF. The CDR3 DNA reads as TGTGCCAGCAGCTCCCCCATTGGGGGAACAACCTACAATGAGCAGTTCTTC.

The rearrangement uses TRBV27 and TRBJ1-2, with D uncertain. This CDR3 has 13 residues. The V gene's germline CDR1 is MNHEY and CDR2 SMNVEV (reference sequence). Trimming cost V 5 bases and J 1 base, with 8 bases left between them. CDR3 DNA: TGTGCCAGCAGTCCCACACTTAACTATGGCTACACCTTC. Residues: CASSPTLNYGYTF.

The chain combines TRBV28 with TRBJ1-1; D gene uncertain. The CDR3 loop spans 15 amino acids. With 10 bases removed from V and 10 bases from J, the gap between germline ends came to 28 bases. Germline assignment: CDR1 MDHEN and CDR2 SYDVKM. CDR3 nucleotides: TGTGCCACCTTCGCTACCCTGACTTTAGGTGGCGTAGCTTTCTTT. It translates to CATFATLTLGGVAFF.

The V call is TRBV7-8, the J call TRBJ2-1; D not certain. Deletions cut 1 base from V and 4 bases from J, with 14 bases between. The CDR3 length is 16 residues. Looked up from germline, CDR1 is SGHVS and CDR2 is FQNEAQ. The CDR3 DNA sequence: TGTGCCAGCAGCTTAGACGTCTCCCTGGGGTACAATGAGCAGTTCTTC. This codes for CASSLDVSLGYNEQFF.

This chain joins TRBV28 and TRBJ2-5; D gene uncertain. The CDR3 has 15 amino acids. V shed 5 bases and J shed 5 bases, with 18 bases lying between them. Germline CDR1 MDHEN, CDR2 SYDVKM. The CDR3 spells CASSVGQLLIETQYF. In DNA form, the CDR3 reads TGTGCCAGCAGTGTAGGGCAACTTCTCATCGAGACCCAGTACTTC. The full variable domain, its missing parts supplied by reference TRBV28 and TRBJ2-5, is DVKVTQSSRYLVKRTGEKVFLECVQDMDHENMFWYRQDPGLGLRLIYFSYDVKMKEKGDIPEGYSVSREKKERFSLILESASTNQTSMYLCASSVGQLLIETQYFGPGTRLLVL.

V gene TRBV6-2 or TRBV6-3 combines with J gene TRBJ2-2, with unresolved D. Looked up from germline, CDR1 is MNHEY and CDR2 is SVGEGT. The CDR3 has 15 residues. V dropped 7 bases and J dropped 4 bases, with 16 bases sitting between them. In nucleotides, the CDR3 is TGTGCCAGCACCCCCACGTATGCTTCCACCGGGGAGCTGTTTTTT. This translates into CASTPTYASTGELFF.

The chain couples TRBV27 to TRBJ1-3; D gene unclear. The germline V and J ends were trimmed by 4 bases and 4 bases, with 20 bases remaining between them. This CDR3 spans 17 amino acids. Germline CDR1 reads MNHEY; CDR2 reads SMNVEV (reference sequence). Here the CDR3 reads CASSSRPLAPAGNTIYF. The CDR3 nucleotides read TGTGCCAGCAGTTCGCGACCCCTGGCCCCGGCGGGAAACACCATATATTTT.

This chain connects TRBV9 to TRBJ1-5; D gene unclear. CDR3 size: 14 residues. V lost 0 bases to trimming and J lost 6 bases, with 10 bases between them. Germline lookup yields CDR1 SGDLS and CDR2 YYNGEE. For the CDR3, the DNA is TGTGCCAGCAGCGTAGGAAAGGGAGCTCAGCCCCAGCATTTT. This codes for CASSVGKGAQPQHF.

The CDR3 loop is CASSLRGEEDQPQHF. CDR3 DNA sequence: TGTGCCAGCAGCTTAAGGGGGGAAGAGGATCAGCCCCAGCATTTT. The chain joins TRBV7-2 to TRBJ1-5, with TRBD1 as a possible D gene (6 bases). Deletions cut 2 bases from V and 5 bases from J, with 13 bases between. Germline V gene sequence: CDR1 SGHTA, CDR2 FQGNSA. This CDR3 comprises 15 residues. Drawing the rest from reference TRBV7-2 and TRBJ1-5, the complete variable domain is GAGVSQSPSNKVTEKGKDVELRCDPISGHTALYWYRQSLGQGLEFLIYFQGNSAPDKSGLPSDRFSAERTGGSVSTLTIQRTQQEDSAVYLCASSLRGEEDQPQHFGDGTRLSIL.

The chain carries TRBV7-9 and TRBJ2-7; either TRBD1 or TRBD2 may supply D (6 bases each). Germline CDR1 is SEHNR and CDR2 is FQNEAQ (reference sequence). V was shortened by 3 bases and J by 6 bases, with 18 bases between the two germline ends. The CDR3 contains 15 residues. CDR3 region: CASSFDMTQGLEQYF. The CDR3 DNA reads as TGTGCCAGCAGCTTTGACATGACACAGGGACTCGAGCAGTACTTC.

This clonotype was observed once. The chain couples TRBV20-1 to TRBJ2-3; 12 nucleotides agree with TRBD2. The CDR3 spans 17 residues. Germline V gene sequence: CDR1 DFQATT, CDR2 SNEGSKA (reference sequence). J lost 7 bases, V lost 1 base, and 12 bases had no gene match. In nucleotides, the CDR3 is TGCAGTGCTAGAGCTCCGGGACTAGCGGGCCGCCTTAATACGCAGTATTTT. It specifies CSARAPGLAGRLNTQYF.

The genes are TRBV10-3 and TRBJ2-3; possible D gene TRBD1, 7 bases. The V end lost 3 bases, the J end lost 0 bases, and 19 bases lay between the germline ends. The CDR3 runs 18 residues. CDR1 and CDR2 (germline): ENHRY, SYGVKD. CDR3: CAISEGGSGATSTDTQYF. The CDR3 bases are TGTGCCATCAGTGAAGGGGGCTCGGGGGCTACGAGCACAGATACGCAGTATTTT.

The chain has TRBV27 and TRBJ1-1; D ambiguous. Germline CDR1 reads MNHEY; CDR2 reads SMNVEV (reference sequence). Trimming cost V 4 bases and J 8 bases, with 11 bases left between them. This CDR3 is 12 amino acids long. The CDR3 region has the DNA TGTGCCAGCAGTTCCCCGGACGGGGAAGCTTTCTTT. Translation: CASSSPDGEAFF.

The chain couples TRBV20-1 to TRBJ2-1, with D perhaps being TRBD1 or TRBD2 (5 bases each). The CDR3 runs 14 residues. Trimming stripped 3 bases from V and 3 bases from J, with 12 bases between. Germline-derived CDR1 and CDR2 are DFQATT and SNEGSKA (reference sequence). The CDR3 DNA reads TGCAGTGCTAGGGGATCGGGGCTCTACAATGAGCAGTTCTTC. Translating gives CSARGSGLYNEQFF.

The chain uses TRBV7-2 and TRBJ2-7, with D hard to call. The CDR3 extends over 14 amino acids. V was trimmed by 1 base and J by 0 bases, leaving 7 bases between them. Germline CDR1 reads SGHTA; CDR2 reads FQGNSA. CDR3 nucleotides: TGTGCCAGCAGCTTAGTAGCTTACTCCTACGAGCAGTACGTC. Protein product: CASSLVAYSYEQYV.

CDR3: CASSLLPNEKLFF. Written as DNA, the CDR3 is TGTGCCAGCAGCTTACTCCCTAATGAAAAACTGTTTTTT. This chain links TRBV7-9 with TRBJ1-4; D uncertain. CDR3 size: 13 residues. In germline, CDR1 is SEHNR, CDR2 FQNEAQ (reference sequence). The germline V and J ends were trimmed by 2 bases and 3 bases, with 4 bases remaining between them. The entire variable domain, with the rest obtained from reference TRBV7-9 and TRBJ1-4, is as follows: DTGVSQNPRHKITKRGQNVTFRCDPISEHNRLYWYRQTLGQGPEFLTYFQNEAQLEKSRLLSDRFSAERPKGSFSTLEIQRTEQGDSAMYLCASSLLPNEKLFFGSGTQLSVL.

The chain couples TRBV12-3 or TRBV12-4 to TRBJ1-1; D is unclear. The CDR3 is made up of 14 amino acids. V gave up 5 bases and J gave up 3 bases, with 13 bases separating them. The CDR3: CASSRGPGDTEAFF. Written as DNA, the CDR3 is TGTGCCAGCAGTCGCGGGCCTGGTGACACTGAAGCTTTCTTT.

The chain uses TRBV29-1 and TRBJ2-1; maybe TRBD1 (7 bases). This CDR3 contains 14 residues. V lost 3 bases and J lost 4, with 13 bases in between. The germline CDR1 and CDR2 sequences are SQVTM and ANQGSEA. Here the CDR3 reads CSVEEGAEYNEQFF. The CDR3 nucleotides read TGCAGCGTTGAGGAGGGGGCGGAATACAATGAGCAGTTCTTC.

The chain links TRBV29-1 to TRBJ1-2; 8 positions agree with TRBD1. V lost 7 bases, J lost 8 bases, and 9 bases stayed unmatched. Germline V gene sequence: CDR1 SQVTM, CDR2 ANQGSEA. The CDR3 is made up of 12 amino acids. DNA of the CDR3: TGCAGCGGAACGACAGGGGCCGGAGGCTACACCTTC. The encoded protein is CSGTTGAGGYTF.

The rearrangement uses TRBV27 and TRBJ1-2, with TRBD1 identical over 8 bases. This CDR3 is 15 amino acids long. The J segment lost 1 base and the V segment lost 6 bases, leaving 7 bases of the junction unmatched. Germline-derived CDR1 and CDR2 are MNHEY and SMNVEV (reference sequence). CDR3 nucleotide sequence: TGTGCCAGCAGGGTAGGACAGGGCATTAACTATGGCTACACCTTC. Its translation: CASRVGQGINYGYTF.

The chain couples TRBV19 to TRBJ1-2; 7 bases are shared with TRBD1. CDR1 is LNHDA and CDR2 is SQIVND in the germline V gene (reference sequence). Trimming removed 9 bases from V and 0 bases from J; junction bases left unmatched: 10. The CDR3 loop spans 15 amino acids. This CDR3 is CASLSIGQANYGYTF. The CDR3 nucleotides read TGTGCCAGCCTCTCGATCGGACAGGCTAACTATGGCTACACCTTC.

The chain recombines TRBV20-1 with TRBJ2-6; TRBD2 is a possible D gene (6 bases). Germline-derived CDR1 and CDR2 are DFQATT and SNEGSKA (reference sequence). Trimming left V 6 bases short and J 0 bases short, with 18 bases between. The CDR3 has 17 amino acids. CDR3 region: CSATEGWPRSGANVLTF. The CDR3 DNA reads TGCAGTGCAACGGAGGGGTGGCCGCGCTCTGGGGCCAACGTCCTGACTTTC.

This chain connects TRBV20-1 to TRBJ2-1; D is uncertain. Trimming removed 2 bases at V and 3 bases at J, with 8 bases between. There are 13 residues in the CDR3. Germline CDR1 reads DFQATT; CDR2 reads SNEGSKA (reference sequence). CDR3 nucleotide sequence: TGCAGTGCTAGATCGCCACTCTACAATGAGCAGTTCTTC. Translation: CSARSPLYNEQFF.